What follows are 25 T cell receptor beta chains derived from one specimen sequenced in a study of shared clonotypes between healthy human individuals. Only CD45RO-negative cells positively selected for CCR7 counted as naive CD8 cells, so terminally differentiated effector memory CD45RA+ cells were excluded. Clones were read by immunoSEQ multiplex PCR, and TCRdb kept only the in-frame ones, dropping some. The sample includes a few million clones, 93% of them seen just once. The sequencing input was naive CD8+ T cells from PBMCs. The receptors shown here come from a man aged 18 to 29 in good health. Some clones in this sample may be carry-over from other donors' samples.

V and J are TRBV6-1 and TRBJ1-1; 10 bases are a match to TRBD1. The CDR3 spans 14 residues. Germline V gives CDR1 MNHNS, CDR2 SASEGT. V gave up 2 bases and J gave up 6 bases; unmatched junction bases: 3. In nucleotides, the CDR3 is TGTGCCAGCAGTGAATGGGGACAGGGGTCTGAAGCTTTCTTT. The encoded protein is CASSEWGQGSEAFF.

The V and J genes are TRBV29-1 and TRBJ2-7; 7 bases map to TRBD1. The CDR3 contains 14 residues. J gave up 1 base and V 0 bases, and 3 bases lay outside the gene matches. Looked up from germline, CDR1 is SQVTM and CDR2 is ANQGSEA. The CDR3 reads CSVEDQQGSYEQYF. In nucleotides, the CDR3 is TGCAGCGTTGAAGACCAACAGGGGTCCTACGAGCAGTACTTC.

The chain links TRBV27 to TRBJ1-5, with a possible D match to TRBD1 (6 bases). This CDR3 is built from 15 residues. Trimming left V 6 bases short and J 4 bases short, with 16 bases between. CDR1 and CDR2 (germline): MNHEY, SMNVEV (reference sequence). The CDR3 loop is CASRVVGTKNQPQHF. CDR3 sequence (DNA): TGTGCCAGCAGGGTGGTCGGGACAAAGAATCAGCCCCAGCATTTT.

The chain uses TRBV9 and TRBJ2-7, with D unclear. CDR3 length equals 15 residues. V lost 0 bases, J lost 0 bases, and 10 bases lay in between. In germline, CDR1 is SGDLS, CDR2 YYNGEE. CDR3 sequence (DNA): TGTGCCAGCAGCGTAGGCAGCTCTCACTCCTACGAGCAGTACTTC. This translates into CASSVGSSHSYEQYF.

This clone was recorded once. The chain is built from TRBV7-9 and TRBJ2-7; 11 nucleotides agree with TRBD2. The germline CDR1 and CDR2 sequences are SEHNR and FQNEAQ (reference sequence). The ends lost 6 bases at V and 3 bases at J; junction bases unmatched: 10. There are 16 residues in the CDR3. The CDR3 protein is CASSPGTSGALYEQYF. CDR3 DNA: TGTGCCAGCAGTCCGGGGACTAGCGGAGCCCTCTACGAGCAGTACTTC. Based on the CDR3 plus reference TRBV7-9 and TRBJ2-7, the full variable domain is DTGVSQNPRHKITKRGQNVTFRCDPISEHNRLYWYRQTLGQGPEFLTYFQNEAQLEKSRLLSDRFSAERPKGSFSTLEIQRTEQGDSAMYLCASSPGTSGALYEQYFGPGTRLTVT.

This clone was detected once. The CDR3 DNA follows: TGTGCCAGCAGCTACAAGTGGCTAGGTACGGGTGAGCAGTTCTTC. It codes for CASSYKWLGTGEQFF. This chain connects TRBV5-6 to TRBJ2-1; D is unclear. V was trimmed by 3 bases and J by 9 bases, leaving 19 bases between them. The CDR3 spans 15 residues. Germline values: CDR1 SGHDT, CDR2 YYEEEE.

V usage is TRBV15 and J usage is TRBJ2-7, with TRBD2 identical over 9 bases. The V and J ends lost 3 bases and 2 bases, in that order; junction bases with no gene match: 8. Germline V gene sequence: CDR1 LNHNV, CDR2 YYDKDF (reference sequence). This CDR3 is 16 amino acids long. Written as DNA, the CDR3 is TGTGCCACCAGCAGGATGACTAGCGGACTTACCTACGAGCAGTACTTC. Its protein product is CATSRMTSGLTYEQYF.

V and J are TRBV4-1 and TRBJ1-3; no definite D call. Trimming stripped 0 bases from V and 3 bases from J, with 9 bases between. Looked up from germline, CDR1 is MGHRA and CDR2 is YSYEKL. This CDR3 spans 15 amino acids. As DNA, the CDR3 is TGCGCCAGCAGCCAAGACAAAGGAATTGGAAACACCATATATTTT. Its translation is CASSQDKGIGNTIYF.

The rearrangement links TRBV7-9 to TRBJ2-7; D not resolved. Germline V gene sequence: CDR1 SEHNR, CDR2 FQNEAQ (reference sequence). Trimming removed 4 bases at V and 3 bases at J, with 13 bases between. This CDR3 is built from 14 residues. CDR3 sequence reads: CASSSPTAYYEQYF. The CDR3 bases are TGTGCCAGCAGCTCACCGACGGCCTACTACGAGCAGTACTTC.

The chain links TRBV5-1 to TRBJ2-3, with D unclear. Germline CDR1 is SGHRS and CDR2 is YFSETQ. The CDR3 length is 16 residues. Trimming shortened V by 4 bases and J by 2 bases, and 17 bases separated the two germline ends. The CDR3 coding sequence is TGCGCCAGCAGCGAAAAAAGGTACAGACTCACAGATACGCAGTATTTT. This sequence encodes CASSEKRYRLTDTQYF.

The chain carries TRBV28 and TRBJ1-1; D gene unclear. Germline CDR1 is MDHEN and CDR2 is SYDVKM. The CDR3 contains 16 residues. Between the trimmed V and J ends, which lost 1 base and 3 bases, there was a span of 15 bases. The CDR3 DNA follows: TGTGCCAGCAGTTTATTTTGGCCTCCGCGGGACACTGAAGCTTTCTTT. Translated, it gives CASSLFWPPRDTEAFF.

The J gene is TRBJ2-1, the V gene TRBV27, with D possibly TRBD2 on 6 matching bases. V gave up 10 bases and J gave up 0 bases, with 10 bases separating them. Germline CDR1 reads MNHEY; CDR2 reads SMNVEV (reference sequence). This CDR3 region has 13 residues. This CDR3 is CATGRGSYNEQFF. DNA of the CDR3: TGTGCCACCGGGCGGGGCTCCTACAATGAGCAGTTCTTC.

This clone has a single count. The chain employs TRBV27 and TRBJ1-4, with D perhaps matching TRBD1 (5 bases). CDR3 length equals 14 residues. The V end lost 2 bases, the J end lost 7 bases, and 11 bases lay between the germline ends. In germline, CDR1 is MNHEY, CDR2 SMNVEV (reference sequence). The CDR3 DNA is TGTGCCAGCAGTTTAATTGGGGCAGTTGAAAAACTGTTTTTT. This gives the protein CASSLIGAVEKLFF.

This chain joins TRBV15 and TRBJ2-7; D unresolved. The germline V gene encodes CDR1 LNHNV and CDR2 YYDKDF (reference sequence). Trimming shortened V by 0 bases and J by 0 bases, and 9 bases separated the two germline ends. This CDR3 is built from 15 residues. The CDR3: CATSRDPRSSYEQYF. The CDR3 DNA is TGTGCCACCAGCAGAGATCCCAGGAGCTCCTACGAGCAGTACTTC.

The chain joins TRBV27 to TRBJ2-7; 8 nucleotides line up with TRBD1. CDR1 and CDR2 (germline): MNHEY, SMNVEV (reference sequence). The V segment lost 6 bases and the J segment 6 bases; nucleotides outside the gene matches: 10. This CDR3 comprises 14 residues. In DNA form, the CDR3 reads TGTGCCAGCAGGTACACGGACAGGGTGTCCGAGCAGTACTTC. It yields the protein CASRYTDRVSEQYF.

This clone was counted a single time. The chain is built from TRBV4-2 and TRBJ2-7, with D possibly matching TRBD1 (5 bases). The CDR3 spans 15 residues. CDR1 and CDR2 (germline): LGHNA, YNFKEQ. The germline V and J ends were trimmed by 1 base and 3 bases, with 13 bases remaining between them. The CDR3 spells CASSQGWEGDYEQYF. For the CDR3, the DNA is TGTGCCAGCAGCCAAGGGTGGGAAGGGGACTACGAGCAGTACTTC.

For this clone: In the same sample, other DNA sequences code for this CDR3. The rearrangement joins TRBV6-1 to TRBJ2-5; no clear D gene. Germline CDR1 is MNHNS and CDR2 is SASEGT. The V end was cut by 1 base, the J end by 5 bases, with 8 bases between. The CDR3 covers 13 residues. The CDR3 region has the DNA TGTGCCAGCAGTGAAGGGGTACGGGAGACCCAGTACTTC. As protein: CASSEGVRETQYF.

The V call is TRBV28, the J call TRBJ1-1; D ambiguous. Germline CDR1 and CDR2: MDHEN and SYDVKM. The length of the CDR3 is 16 residues. Trimming took off 3 bases at V and 5 bases at J, with 19 bases between the two ends. CDR3 amino acids: CASSLVRAHPGTEAFF. DNA of the CDR3: TGTGCCAGCAGTTTGGTTAGGGCTCATCCCGGGACTGAAGCTTTCTTT.

For this clone: The sample holds other DNA sequences that translate to the same CDR3. The CDR3 loop reads CASSQGGGTDTQYF. CDR3 sequence (DNA): TGCGCCAGCAGCCAAGGGGGGGGGACAGATACGCAGTATTTT. The chain couples TRBV4-3 to TRBJ2-3, with 7 bases identical to TRBD2. There are 14 residues in the CDR3. CDR1 LGHNA and CDR2 YSLEER come from the germline V gene. Germline trimming cut 1 base from V and 3 bases from J; bases unmatched to any gene: 1.

The CDR3 DNA sequence: TGTGCCAGTAGTATTCGGCTCCTGCCAACTAATGAAAAACTGTTTTTT. Translating it yields CASSIRLLPTNEKLFF. V gene TRBV19 combines with J gene TRBJ1-4; D gene unclear. V was clipped by 3 bases and J by 0 bases, with 11 bases between them. There are 16 residues in the CDR3. CDR1 is LNHDA, CDR2 SQIVND, per germline (reference sequence). Full variable domain (outside the CDR3, taken from reference TRBV19 and TRBJ1-4): DGGITQSPKYLFRKEGQNVTLSCEQNLNHDAMYWYRQDPGQGLRLIYYSQIVNDFQKGDIAEGYSVSREKKESFPLTVTSAQKNPTAFYLCASSIRLLPTNEKLFFGSGTQLSVL.

The J gene is TRBJ2-5, the V gene TRBV10-1, with 7 bases lining up with TRBD2. The CDR3 totals 11 residues. Per germline, CDR1 WNHNN and CDR2 SYGVQD (reference sequence). The ends lost 10 bases at V and 5 bases at J; junction bases unmatched: 4. CDR3 residues: CATYGGETQYF. The CDR3 bases are TGCGCCACATACGGGGGGGAGACCCAGTACTTC.

The chain employs TRBV6-1 and TRBJ2-5; D is possibly TRBD1 (6 bases). Germline V CDR1 and CDR2: MNHNS, SASEGT. V was cut by 3 bases and J by 5 bases, with 13 bases left in between. This CDR3 is built from 14 residues. CDR3 nucleotides: TGTGCCAGCAGTGAGGCAGGGGTTATGGAGACCCAGTACTTC. Its protein product is CASSEAGVMETQYF.

As to this clone: An end of the junction does not agree with germline; a read error may underlie this. The chain joins TRBV7-3 to TRBJ1-2; 7 nucleotides agree with TRBD1. This CDR3 is 13 amino acids long. CDR1 is SGHTA and CDR2 is FQGTGA in the germline V gene. CDR3 residues: CTSRKGTVYGYTF. DNA for the CDR3: TGTACCAGCAGGAAGGGGACAGTCTATGGCTACACCTTC.

Regarding this clone: Other DNA sequences in the same sample also yield this CDR3. The rearrangement links TRBV30 to TRBJ2-7; tentatively, D is TRBD1 (7 bases). This CDR3 contains 13 residues. Germline-derived CDR1 and CDR2 are GTSNPN and SVGIG (reference sequence). The V and J ends lost 1 base and 3 bases respectively, with 10 bases between them. CDR3 sequence (DNA): TGTGCCTGGAGTGGTCAGGGGGGCTACGAGCAGTACTTC. It yields the protein CAWSGQGGYEQYF.

CDR3 amino acids: CASSITGIRTDTQYF. The CDR3 DNA follows: TGTGCCAGTAGTATCACCGGGATCCGCACAGATACGCAGTATTTT. The chain joins TRBV19 to TRBJ2-3; the D gene is possibly TRBD2 (5 bases). The CDR3 runs to 15 residues. Germline V gene lookup returns CDR1 LNHDA and CDR2 SQIVND (reference sequence). With 3 bases removed from V and 1 base from J, the gap between germline ends came to 11 bases.